This T cell receptor beta chain was profiled in a study of blood T cell repertoires in COVID-19. Study-level background: Nucleic acid was either cDNA or gDNA, and it came from T cells, B-cell-depleted T cells, or PBMCs.

The V gene end was trimmed by 4 bases and the J gene end by 3 bases; junction bases not matched to a gene: 9. The CDR3 is 18 residues long. The sample holds one count of this clone. Clones were read by immunoSEQ multiplex PCR, and TCRdb kept only the in-frame ones, dropping some. Of about 120,000 clones in the sample, approximately 80% are singletons; the top ten hold 9% to 14%. The specimen sequenced was peripheral blood. This receptor was identified in a human donor in a cohort sampled during active COVID-19. The gene calls are TRBV23-1 and TRBJ1-6; the match to TRBD1 covers 10 bases. TRBV23-1 falls under the ORF class, with uncertain function. Here the CDR3 reads CASSRRDRGLSYNSPLHF. The CDR3 DNA sequence: TGCGCCAGCAGTCGCCGGGACAGGGGCCTCAGCTATAATTCACCCCTCCACTTT.